The 16 T cell receptor beta chains below were found in one sample sequenced in a study of cytotoxic CD8 clonotypes in ibrutinib-treated CLL (TCRdb year 2021). Reading the label with the study, this specimen's time point is: eleven to twelve months on ibrutinib. Receptor libraries were prepared by the immunoSEQ multiplex PCR assay. Not all clones reach the TCRdb copy of this immuneACCESS table, which keeps in-frame sequences only. Checked studies attribute under half of the gap to unresolved V genes and leave the rest unexplained. This sample comprises some 140,000 clones, around 90% of them detected only once. About 10% of the sample goes to the ten largest clones. Source: PBMCs, taken after 12 months of ibrutinib treatment. The source is a human donor with chronic lymphocytic leukemia.

This clone was seen just once. The chain has TRBV28 and TRBJ1-5, with D maybe TRBD1 (6 bases). The V gene's germline CDR1 is MDHEN and CDR2 SYDVKM. The germline V and J ends were trimmed by 6 bases and 15 bases, with 24 bases remaining between them. This CDR3 has 14 amino acids. The DNA of the CDR3 is TGTGCCAGCAGCCCGTTAAGGGGGGCTCCCGAGACGCATTTT. Its translation is CASSPLRGAPETHF.

The V call is TRBV9, the J call TRBJ1-3; D gene unclear. Germline loops: CDR1 SGDLS, CDR2 YYNGEE. Trimming took off 0 bases at V and 0 bases at J, with 10 bases between the two ends. CDR3 length equals 16 residues. DNA of the CDR3: TGTGCCAGCAGCGTAGGTATCTCAAGCTCTGGAAACACCATATATTTT. Translated: CASSVGISSSGNTIYF. The full variable domain, in which reference TRBV9 and TRBJ1-3 provide the parts outside the CDR3, is DSGVTQTPKHLITATGQRVTLRCSPRSGDLSVYWYQQSLDQGLQFLIQYYNGEERAKGNILERFSAQQFPDLHSELNLSSLELGDSALYFCASSVGISSSGNTIYFGEGSWLTVV.

This chain links TRBV9 with TRBJ2-7; D is unresolved. Germline values: CDR1 SGDLS, CDR2 YYNGEE. Trimming removed 3 bases from V and 0 bases from J, with 13 bases in between. The CDR3 is 15 amino acids. The CDR3 loop is CASSATAKSSYEQYF. The CDR3, as DNA: TGTGCCAGCAGCGCAACAGCCAAAAGCTCCTACGAGCAGTACTTC. Combining the CDR3 with reference TRBV9 and TRBJ2-7 gives the whole variable domain DSGVTQTPKHLITATGQRVTLRCSPRSGDLSVYWYQQSLDQGLQFLIQYYNGEERAKGNILERFSAQQFPDLHSELNLSSLELGDSALYFCASSATAKSSYEQYFGPGTRLTVT.

The chain links TRBV7-3 to TRBJ1-1, with D uncertain. The CDR3 is made up of 13 amino acids. Trimming shortened V by 1 base and J by 7 bases, and 10 bases separated the two germline ends. The germline V gene has CDR1 SGHTA and CDR2 FQGTGA. The CDR3 here is CASSLSDGLEAFF. The CDR3 nucleotides read TGTGCCAGCAGCTTAAGTGACGGGCTTGAAGCTTTCTTT.

The chain is built from TRBV7-2 and TRBJ1-5; tentative D call: TRBD1 (5 bases). Looked up from germline, CDR1 is SGHTA and CDR2 is FQGNSA. CDR3 length: 16 amino acids. Trimming shortened V by 1 base and J by 6 bases, and 16 bases separated the two germline ends. The CDR3 sequence: CASSLGAGNEFQPQHF. CDR3 DNA: TGTGCCAGCAGCTTAGGGGCAGGGAATGAATTTCAGCCCCAGCATTTT.

The chain joins TRBV6-5 to TRBJ2-5; D unclear. The CDR3 runs to 14 residues. The V gene lost 0 bases and the J gene lost 5 bases, with 10 bases spanning the gap. CDR1 and CDR2 from the germline V gene are MNHEY and SVGAGI. Written as DNA, the CDR3 is TGTGCCAGCAGTTACTCGTCTAGTTCGGAGACCCAGTACTTC. The encoded protein is CASSYSSSSETQYF.

The chain combines TRBV7-6 with TRBJ1-5; possible D gene TRBD1, 5 bases. The CDR3 length is 12 residues. The V gene's germline CDR1 is SGHVS and CDR2 FNYEAQ. The V gene lost 11 bases and the J gene lost 4 bases, with 12 bases spanning the gap. CDR3 sequence (DNA): TGTGCCGTGGCAGGGTCAAATCAGCCCCAGCATTTT. Translating it yields CAVAGSNQPQHF.

The chain employs TRBV29-1 and TRBJ2-1, with TRBD1 identical over 7 bases. Germline V gene sequence: CDR1 SQVTM, CDR2 ANQGSEA. This CDR3 has 13 residues. Trimming took 5 bases from V and 2 from J; bases not matched to a gene: 3. In nucleotides, the CDR3 is TGCAGCGTTCCGGGACAGCCCTACAATGAGCAGTTCTTC. Its translation is CSVPGQPYNEQFF.

V usage is TRBV5-1 and J usage is TRBJ1-1, with D possibly TRBD1 on 6 matching bases. Trimming stripped 3 bases from V and 7 bases from J, with 16 bases between. The CDR3 has 14 residues. Germline CDR1 reads SGHRS; CDR2 reads YFSETQ. The CDR3 protein is CASSYYQGHIEAFF. The CDR3 DNA is TGCGCCAGCAGCTACTACCAGGGGCACATTGAAGCTTTCTTT. Filled out from reference TRBV5-1 and TRBJ1-1, the complete variable domain reads KAGVTQTPRYLIKTRGQQVTLSCSPISGHRSVSWYQQTPGQGLQFLFEYFSETQRNKGNFPGRFSGRQFSNSRSEMNVSTLELGDSALYLCASSYYQGHIEAFFGQGTRLTVV.

This chain uses TRBV28 with TRBJ2-7; 10 bases align to TRBD2. Germline CDR1 reads MDHEN; CDR2 reads SYDVKM. This CDR3 comprises 15 residues. Germline trimming cut 5 bases from V and 0 bases from J; bases unmatched to any gene: 4. In DNA form, the CDR3 reads TGTGCCAGCAGTCGTAGCGGGAGGCCCTCCTACGAGCAGTACTTC. Protein: CASSRSGRPSYEQYF.

CDR3 DNA: TGTGCCAGCAGCGTAGGCGGGAGGGACTCCTACGAGCAGTACTTC. This codes for CASSVGGRDSYEQYF. The rearrangement uses TRBV9 and TRBJ2-7; TRBD2 aligns across 9 bases. Trimming at V came to 0 bases and at J to 0 bases, leaving 1 base not matched to a gene. The CDR3 is 15 residues long. Germline V gene sequence: CDR1 SGDLS, CDR2 YYNGEE.

This clone was recorded only once. The J gene is TRBJ2-7, the V gene TRBV5-1; TRBD1 matches at 12 bases. The V gene end was trimmed by 5 bases and the J gene end by 4 bases; junction bases not matched to a gene: 10. Germline V gives CDR1 SGHRS, CDR2 YFSETQ. The CDR3 consists of 16 residues. The CDR3 spells CASSTARDRGLYEQYF. Here the CDR3 DNA reads TGCGCCAGCAGTACTGCCCGGGACAGGGGGCTGTACGAGCAGTACTTC.

The rearrangement joins TRBV6-5 to TRBJ1-1; TRBD1 might be the D (5 bases). The germline V gene has CDR1 MNHEY and CDR2 SVGAGI. V lost 7 bases and J 7 bases, leaving 10 bases between the germline ends. The CDR3 extends over 11 amino acids. In nucleotides, the CDR3 is TGTGCCAGCAACAATCAGGGTGAAGCTTTCTTT. Protein sequence: CASNNQGEAFF.

The chain links TRBV7-9 to TRBJ2-7; 7 bases align to TRBD1. V trimming: 5 bases; J trimming: 2 bases; junction bases outside the gene matches: 9. The CDR3 runs 15 residues. CDR1 and CDR2 (germline): SEHNR, FQNEAQ (reference sequence). The CDR3 DNA is TGTGCCAGCAGCCCAGCAGGGGGTTCCACCTACGAGCAGTACTTC. This sequence encodes CASSPAGGSTYEQYF.

This sequence joins TRBV6-1 and TRBJ1-5; D not certain. The germline V gene has CDR1 MNHNS and CDR2 SASEGT. V was shortened by 5 bases and J by 3 bases, with 8 bases between the two germline ends. The CDR3 contains 13 residues. DNA of the CDR3: TGTGCCAGCAGTCTCTTTAACAATCAGCCCCAGCATTTT. It codes for CASSLFNNQPQHF.

V and J are TRBV29-1 and TRBJ2-4; no reliable D call. V lost 2 bases to trimming and J lost 3 bases, with 5 bases between them. There are 12 residues in the CDR3. The germline V gene has CDR1 SQVTM and CDR2 ANQGSEA. The CDR3 protein is CSVEPDKNIQYF. Here the CDR3 DNA reads TGCAGCGTTGAACCCGACAAAAACATTCAGTACTTC. Full variable domain (outside the CDR3, taken from reference TRBV29-1 and TRBJ2-4): SAVISQKPSRDICQRGTSLTIQCQVDSQVTMMFWYRQQPGQSLTLIATANQGSEATYESGFVIDKFPISRPNLTFSTLTVSNMSPEDSSIYLCSVEPDKNIQYFGAGTRLSVL.